The clone carrying this T cell receptor (beta chain) was observed a handful of times. The sample comes from a study of blood T cell repertoires in COVID-19. Generated by immunoSEQ multiplex PCR, the TCRdb table keeps only in-frame clones and is missing some. This table has fewer than 450,000 clones, 90% to 95% appearing once. Trimming took 3 bases from V and 16 from J; bases not matched to a gene: 5. Germline CDR1 reads MNHEY; CDR2 reads SMNVEV (reference sequence). CDR3 length: 13 amino acids. Sequenced sample: peripheral blood. The chain combines TRBV27 with TRBJ1-6, with 11 bases lining up with TRBD1. The source of this sequence is a woman aged 18-29 years who had recovered from COVID-19. The CDR3 region is CASSLGQGVGLHF. DNA for the CDR3: TGTGCCAGCAGTTTGGGACAGGGGGTAGGACTCCACTTT.